This TCR beta chain was recovered during a study of T cell responses to AZD1222 COVID-19 vaccine. About this clone: Its antigen remains unknown.

The assay was immunoSEQ multiplex PCR, and TCRdb's table has in-frame clones only and misses some. The table includes approximately 80,000 clones, approximately 85% detected once. There are 12 residues in the CDR3. CDR1 is MDHEN, CDR2 SYDVKM, per germline. Study observations and caveats: Vaccine-associated CD4 TCRs spanned spike, dominant at 160-218 and 743-854. Regions left unmutated in variants are reportedly the target of nearly half of spike-specific TCRs. Repertoires in all cases were sampled only once the peak T cell response had passed.

This clonotype was sampled from an adult who received the AZD1222 COVID-19 vaccine. This specimen consisted of peripheral blood, obtained 28 days after the second AZD1222 dose. The chain has TRBV28 and TRBJ2-7, with D possibly being TRBD1 or TRBD2 (5 bases each). The CDR3 region is CALGPLGYEQYF. DNA of the CDR3: TGTGCACTGGGACCCCTTGGGTACGAGCAGTACTTC.